One sample yielded the 19 T cell receptor beta chains listed below, sequenced in a study of blood T cell repertoires in COVID-19. Some clones are missing from TCRdb's copy, which holds only in-frame ones; the method was immunoSEQ multiplex PCR. The table has over 35,000 clones, roughly 90% seen once; the top ten hold just under 8.5%. Material for sequencing was peripheral blood. The receptors were gathered from a man between 60 and 70 years old with active COVID-19.

V usage is TRBV29-1 and J usage is TRBJ1-1, with D possibly matching TRBD1 (5 bases). The CDR3 is 15 residues long. V dropped 5 bases and J dropped 1 base, with 17 bases sitting between them. Germline V lookup: CDR1 SQVTM, CDR2 ANQGSEA. The CDR3 bases are TGCAGCGTTAGGGGCCCGGCAGGGCCGAACACTGAAGCTTTCTTT. Protein product: CSVRGPAGPNTEAFF.

The chain carries TRBV7-2 and TRBJ2-4; unclear D gene. CDR3 length equals 16 residues. From germline, CDR1 is SGHTA and CDR2 FQGNSA. The V and J ends lost 5 bases and 0 bases respectively, with 14 bases between them. As DNA, the CDR3 is TGTGCCAGCAGCCCGGAGCTCACACTAGCCAAAAACATTCAGTACTTC. This sequence encodes CASSPELTLAKNIQYF.

This clone has a handful of counts. This specimen includes other DNA sequences encoding the same CDR3. The genes are TRBV2 and TRBJ2-7; D remains ambiguous. This CDR3 comprises 10 residues. CDR1 and CDR2 (germline): SNHLY, FYNNEI. V was pared by 6 bases and J by 4 bases, with 4 bases between. For the CDR3, the DNA is TGTGCCAGCAGCTATTACGAGCAGTACTTC. Translating it yields CASSYYEQYF. The full variable domain, in which reference TRBV2 and TRBJ2-7 provide the parts outside the CDR3, is EPEVTQTPSHQVTQMGQEVILRCVPISNHLYFYWYRQILGQKVEFLVSFYNNEISEKSEIFDDQFSVERPDGSNFTLKIRSTKLEDSAMYFCASSYYEQYFGPGTRLTVT.

The chain recombines TRBV29-1 with TRBJ1-2; D remains ambiguous. Per the germline V gene, CDR1 is SQVTM and CDR2 is ANQGSEA. V gave up 4 bases and J gave up 4 bases, with 13 bases separating them. CDR3 length equals 13 residues. The CDR3 nucleotides are TGCAGCGTTGGGCCGGAGGGCGCCTATGGCTACACCTTC. It is translated as CSVGPEGAYGYTF.

The gene calls are TRBV29-1 and TRBJ2-5; 9 bases are a match to TRBD2. Losses at the gene ends were 4 bases for V and 5 bases for J; bases not matched to a gene: 5. The CDR3 is 13 residues long. Germline V CDR1 and CDR2: SQVTM, ANQGSEA. The CDR3 is CSVASGIGETQYF. CDR3 nucleotide sequence: TGCAGCGTTGCTAGCGGGATTGGGGAGACCCAGTACTTC.

This chain connects TRBV6-5 to TRBJ2-5; a weak D match, TRBD1 (6 bases). This CDR3 spans 14 amino acids. CDR1 is MNHEY, CDR2 SVGAGI, per germline. V was cut by 0 bases and J by 1 base, with 6 bases left in between. The CDR3 coding sequence is TGTGCCAGCAGTTACTCACAGGGCCAAGAGACCCAGTACTTC. Translating it yields CASSYSQGQETQYF.

This chain joins TRBV7-2 and TRBJ1-5; possible D gene TRBD1, 5 bases. The CDR3 has 15 residues. V was trimmed by 2 bases and J by 4 bases, leaving 12 bases between them. Germline lookup yields CDR1 SGHTA and CDR2 FQGNSA. CDR3 protein: CASSLLGQLNQPQHF. DNA for the CDR3: TGTGCCAGCAGCTTATTGGGGCAGCTAAATCAGCCCCAGCATTTT.

This chain links TRBV4-1 with TRBJ2-7; D is possibly TRBD1 (5 bases). The CDR3 is 15 amino acids. V lost 1 base to trimming and J lost 2 bases, with 12 bases between them. Germline values: CDR1 MGHRA, CDR2 YSYEKL. CDR3 in amino acids: CASSQVGAGAYEQYF. CDR3 nucleotide sequence: TGCGCCAGCAGCCAAGTAGGGGCTGGGGCCTACGAGCAGTACTTC.

This chain's CDR3 is CASSLEGAETQYF. CDR3 bases: TGTGCCAGCAGCCTCGAGGGGGCTGAGACCCAGTACTTC. V gene TRBV7-9 combines with J gene TRBJ2-5; the match to TRBD1 covers 7 bases. The ends lost 5 bases at V and 5 bases at J; junction bases unmatched: 5. Germline values: CDR1 SEHNR, CDR2 FQNEAQ (reference sequence). This CDR3 is built from 13 residues.

The genes are TRBV5-4 and TRBJ2-1; 7 bases agree with TRBD2. Trimming took 4 bases from V and 10 from J; bases not matched to a gene: 14. In germline, CDR1 is SGHNT, CDR2 YYREEE (reference sequence). There are 15 residues in the CDR3. In nucleotides, the CDR3 is TGTGCCAGCAGCCCCCGGGGCGGGAGATCAGAAGAGCAGTTCTTC. This codes for CASSPRGGRSEEQFF.

This chain joins TRBV7-2 and TRBJ2-7; 7 nucleotides agree with TRBD2. CDR1 and CDR2 from the germline V gene are SGHTA and FQGNSA. There are 14 residues in the CDR3. After removal of 1 base from V and 6 bases from J, the junction contained 6 bases not matched to a gene. The CDR3 spells CASSLESGITEQYF. As DNA, the CDR3 is TGTGCCAGCAGCTTAGAAAGCGGGATCACCGAGCAGTACTTC.

This clone was seen a handful of times. This rearrangement joins TRBV6-1 to TRBJ2-7, with 13 nucleotides matching TRBD2. Per germline, CDR1 MNHNS and CDR2 SASEGT. V was clipped by 3 bases and J by 4 bases; unmatched bases: 3. This CDR3 contains 15 residues. The CDR3 spells CASSDGLAGVYEQYF. The CDR3 DNA is TGTGCCAGCAGTGACGGACTAGCGGGAGTTTACGAGCAGTACTTC.

The chain links TRBV4-3 to TRBJ1-1, with no clear D. V gave up 0 bases and J gave up 6 bases, with 11 bases separating them. Germline loops: CDR1 LGHNA, CDR2 YSLEER. The length of the CDR3 is 14 residues. CDR3 amino acids: CASSQDRVSAEAFF. CDR3 bases: TGCGCCAGCAGCCAAGATAGAGTATCCGCTGAAGCTTTCTTT.

This clone was counted a few times. This chain uses TRBV5-1 with TRBJ2-5; D may be TRBD2 (6 bases). This CDR3 spans 14 amino acids. Per the germline V gene, CDR1 is SGHRS and CDR2 is YFSETQ. The ends were cut back, 1 base at V and 3 bases at J, with 10 bases in the middle. The DNA for the CDR3 is TGCGCCAGCAGCTTGCTTAGCGGCGAAGAGACCCAGTACTTC. Protein: CASSLLSGEETQYF.

This chain connects TRBV21-1 to TRBJ2-1; TRBD1 was called by the table and not checked on the DNA. TRBV21-1 is annotated as a pseudogene. This CDR3 spans 16 amino acids. CDR3 sequence: CASSKKRGSSYNEQFF. The CDR3 nucleotides are TGTGCCAGCAGCAAAAAAAGGGGGAGCTCCTACAATGAGCAGTTCTTC.

The V call is TRBV3-1 (or the pseudogene TRBV3-2), the J call TRBJ1-1; TRBD1 matches 9 bases. This CDR3 comprises 15 residues. Germline CDR1 and CDR2: LGHDT and YNNKEL (reference sequence). V lost 4 bases and J lost 1; bases outside the gene matches: 4. The CDR3 is CASSRAGQGNTEAFF. The CDR3 DNA follows: TGTGCCAGCAGCCGAGCGGGACAGGGGAACACTGAAGCTTTCTTT.

This sequence joins TRBV7-2 and TRBJ2-3, with TRBD2 matching over 9 bases. The V gene end was trimmed by 0 bases and the J gene end by 6 bases; junction bases not matched to a gene: 4. CDR3 length equals 15 residues. Germline loops: CDR1 SGHTA, CDR2 FQGNSA. CDR3 in amino acids: CASSLASGRGDTQYF. Written as DNA, the CDR3 is TGTGCCAGCAGCTTAGCTAGCGGGAGAGGTGATACGCAGTATTTT.

This chain links TRBV30 with TRBJ2-2, with TRBD1 matching over 10 bases. V lost 2 bases to trimming and J lost 6 bases; unmatched junction nucleotides: 6. The CDR3 totals 15 residues. CDR1 is GTSNPN, CDR2 SVGIG, per germline (reference sequence). CDR3 DNA: TGTGCCTGGAGTCCGGGACAGGGGTCTGCCGGGGAGCTGTTTTTT. This gives the protein CAWSPGQGSAGELFF.

The chain uses TRBV6-2 or TRBV6-3 and TRBJ2-7; D is perhaps TRBD1 (6 bases). Germline V gene data show CDR1 as MNHEY and CDR2 as SVGEGT. This CDR3 is 15 amino acids long. Deletions cut 2 bases from V and 0 bases from J, with 11 bases between. The CDR3 here is CASSYPDRSSYEQYF. CDR3 nucleotide sequence: TGTGCCAGCAGTTACCCCGACAGGAGCTCCTACGAGCAGTACTTC.